The 24 T cell receptor beta chains reported below all come from one sample, sequenced in a study of T cell responses to AZD1222 COVID-19 vaccine. Profiling relied on immunoSEQ multiplex PCR, and the TCRdb table lists in-frame clones only, not all of them. The sample has about 98,000 clones; almost 85% are singletons. The material was peripheral blood, obtained on day 0 of AZD1222 vaccination. These receptors all come from an adult in good health.

The chain uses TRBV21-1 and TRBJ1-1; the D call TRBD1 from the table was never checked on the DNA. TRBV21-1 is annotated as a pseudogene. The CDR3 has 16 residues. CDR3 DNA: TGTGCCAGCGGGTCCCGGGACAGGGAGGAGAGCACTGAAGCTTTCTTT. This codes for CASGSRDREESTEAFF.

V gene TRBV28 combines with J gene TRBJ2-6; D gene unclear. Looked up from germline, CDR1 is MDHEN and CDR2 is SYDVKM. The CDR3 covers 15 residues. V was cut by 6 bases and J by 0 bases, with 9 bases left in between. Here the CDR3 DNA reads TGTGCCAGCAGCGTATATAGCTCTGGGGCCAACGTCCTGACTTTC. Translation: CASSVYSSGANVLTF.

The CDR3: CASSYRQRSSYEQYF. The CDR3 DNA follows: TGTGCCAGCAGTTACAGGCAGCGTAGCTCCTACGAGCAGTACTTC. The gene calls are TRBV6-6 and TRBJ2-7; D uncertain. CDR3 length: 15 residues. Germline-derived CDR1 and CDR2 are MNHNY and SVGAGI (reference sequence). Trimming took off 2 bases at V and 0 bases at J, with 11 bases between the two ends.

This chain joins TRBV6-5 and TRBJ1-1, with D uncertain. CDR1 MNHEY and CDR2 SVGAGI come from the germline V gene. The CDR3 is made up of 15 amino acids. Trimming shortened V by 0 bases and J by 4 bases, and 12 bases separated the two germline ends. The DNA for the CDR3 is TGTGCCAGCAGTTACTCGTCCGAGGGAGGCACTGAAGCTTTCTTT. It translates to CASSYSSEGGTEAFF.

The chain combines TRBV28 with TRBJ2-3; D remains ambiguous. The CDR3 contains 15 residues. V lost 6 bases to trimming and J lost 3 bases, with 16 bases between them. The germline V gene has CDR1 MDHEN and CDR2 SYDVKM. DNA for the CDR3: TGTGCCAGCAGCCCCGGCGGCGCAGGAACAGATACGCAGTATTTT. This sequence encodes CASSPGGAGTDTQYF.

This sequence joins TRBV6-1 and TRBJ1-5; weak D call: TRBD1 (6 bases). Germline lookup yields CDR1 MNHNS and CDR2 SASEGT. Trimming shortened V by 1 base and J by 4 bases, and 11 bases separated the two germline ends. The CDR3 is 15 residues long. CDR3 in DNA: TGTGCCAGCAGTGAAGGCGGGACACCTAATCAGCCCCAGCATTTT. Amino acids: CASSEGGTPNQPQHF.

The CDR3 DNA is TGTGCCAGCAGTTCGGCGGTCTCTGGAAACACCATATATTTT. As protein: CASSSAVSGNTIYF. V and J are TRBV27 and TRBJ1-3; no reliable D call. CDR3 length: 14 amino acids. V shed 4 bases and J shed 0 bases, with 7 bases lying between them. The germline CDR1 and CDR2 sequences are MNHEY and SMNVEV (reference sequence).

The chain joins TRBV12-3 or TRBV12-4 to TRBJ1-2; D unresolved. V was shortened by 2 bases and J by 8 bases, with 6 bases between the two germline ends. CDR3 length equals 11 residues. The CDR3 is CASSLSGGYTF. For the CDR3, the DNA is TGTGCCAGCAGTTTATCCGGGGGCTACACCTTC.

The rearrangement links TRBV28 to TRBJ2-3; 12 bases match TRBD2. With 1 base clipped from V and 8 bases from J, the junction kept 7 bases outside the gene matches. Germline CDR1 MDHEN, CDR2 SYDVKM. The CDR3 covers 16 residues. The CDR3 loop is CASSLSSGREQATQYF. CDR3 in DNA: TGTGCCAGCAGTTTATCTAGCGGGAGGGAGCAAGCTACGCAGTATTTT. Combining the CDR3 with reference TRBV28 and TRBJ2-3 gives the whole variable domain DVKVTQSSRYLVKRTGEKVFLECVQDMDHENMFWYRQDPGLGLRLIYFSYDVKMKEKGDIPEGYSVSREKKERFSLILESASTNQTSMYLCASSLSSGREQATQYFGPGTRLTVL.

This sequence joins TRBV7-2 and TRBJ1-6, with 9 positions matching TRBD1. From germline, CDR1 is SGHTA and CDR2 FQGNSA. This CDR3 comprises 17 residues. The J segment lost 7 bases and the V segment lost 2 bases, leaving 9 bases of the junction unmatched. CDR3 sequence: CASSLIVMTGGNSPLHF. The CDR3 DNA is TGTGCCAGCAGCTTAATTGTGATGACAGGGGGGAATTCACCCCTCCACTTT.

The chain recombines TRBV27 with TRBJ1-2; 7 positions agree with TRBD1. The CDR3 runs to 13 residues. CDR1 MNHEY and CDR2 SMNVEV come from the germline V gene (reference sequence). J was trimmed by 6 bases and V by 5 bases; bases with no gene match: 6. The CDR3 here is CASSPQTGHGYTF. The CDR3 bases are TGTGCCAGCAGTCCTCAGACAGGGCATGGCTACACCTTC.

The chain is built from TRBV20-1 and TRBJ1-2, with no clear D. This CDR3 has 11 residues. Germline CDR1 is DFQATT and CDR2 is SNEGSKA (reference sequence). CDR3: CSSPIRYGYTF. The CDR3, as DNA: TGCAGCTCCCCGATTCGCTATGGCTACACCTTC.

In this sample, this clone turned up once. This chain connects TRBV6-2 or TRBV6-3 to TRBJ1-1; tentatively, D is TRBD1 (5 bases). CDR3 size: 15 residues. Deletions cut 2 bases from V and 5 bases from J, with 15 bases between. Germline V gene data show CDR1 as MNHEY and CDR2 as SVGEGT. CDR3 loop: CASSYVQGRGTEAFF. Written as DNA, the CDR3 is TGTGCCAGCAGTTACGTCCAGGGACGAGGGACTGAAGCTTTCTTT.

This chain connects TRBV7-8 to TRBJ1-3; no clear D. V lost 2 bases and J lost 0, with 11 bases in between. Germline loops: CDR1 SGHVS, CDR2 FQNEAQ. The CDR3 spans 16 residues. The CDR3 loop is CASSLSGGISGNTIYF. CDR3 in DNA: TGTGCCAGCAGCTTAAGCGGCGGGATCTCTGGAAACACCATATATTTT.

This clone was seen a single time. The rearrangement joins TRBV25-1 to TRBJ2-5; 9 bases line up with TRBD2. The CDR3 is 15 amino acids. Trimming took 4 bases from V and 5 from J; bases not matched to a gene: 8. The V gene's germline CDR1 is MGHDK and CDR2 SYGVNS. In nucleotides, the CDR3 is TGTGCCAGCAGTGTTGCGGGAGGGCAGTATGAGACCCAGTACTTC. It yields the protein CASSVAGGQYETQYF.

This clone was seen only a few times. The chain recombines TRBV7-2 with TRBJ1-1; 9 bases match TRBD1. V dropped 3 bases and J dropped 4; count of bases not matched to a gene: 6. CDR1 and CDR2 from the germline V gene are SGHTA and FQGNSA. The CDR3 is 15 amino acids. CDR3 sequence reads: CASSLNRGRTTEAFF. CDR3 DNA: TGTGCCAGCAGCTTGAACAGGGGGCGGACCACTGAAGCTTTCTTT.

V gene TRBV28 combines with J gene TRBJ2-1, with 10 bases fitting TRBD2. Unmatched junction bases numbered 2, after V lost 5 bases and J lost 4 bases. Germline assignment: CDR1 MDHEN and CDR2 SYDVKM. The CDR3 length is 14 residues. This chain's CDR3 is CASSLAGVYNEQFF. The CDR3 nucleotides are TGTGCCAGCAGTCTAGCGGGAGTTTACAATGAGCAGTTCTTC.

The V call is TRBV6-5, the J call TRBJ1-6, with 7 bases aligning to TRBD1. Germline V CDR1 and CDR2: MNHEY, SVGAGI. Trimming cost V 8 bases and J 7 bases; bases outside gene matches: 8. There are 14 residues in the CDR3. The chain's CDR3 is CASAFGTDNSPLHF. The CDR3 region has the DNA TGTGCCAGCGCATTCGGGACAGACAATTCACCCCTCCACTTT.

This rearrangement joins TRBV7-8 to TRBJ2-1; 11 nucleotides align to TRBD2. Trimming cost V 1 base and J 5 bases; bases outside gene matches: 4. Germline V gives CDR1 SGHVS, CDR2 FQNEAQ. The CDR3 length is 16 residues. CDR3 loop: CASSLVRLAGNNEQFF. DNA of the CDR3: TGTGCCAGCAGCTTAGTTAGACTAGCGGGAAACAATGAGCAGTTCTTC. Variable domain in full (rest from reference TRBV7-8 and TRBJ2-1): GAGVSQSPRYKVAKRGQDVALRCDPISGHVSLFWYQQALGQGPEFLTYFQNEAQLDKSGLPSDRFFAERPEGSVSTLKIQRTQQEDSAVYLCASSLVRLAGNNEQFFGPGTRLTVL.

This sequence joins TRBV18 and TRBJ1-2, with 10 bases aligning to TRBD1. The germline gives CDR1 KGHSH, CDR2 LQKENI. CDR3 size: 14 residues. V shed 2 bases and J 7 bases; nucleotides not matched to a gene: 4. This CDR3 is CASSPLGQGFGYTF. As DNA, the CDR3 is TGTGCCAGCTCACCATTGGGACAGGGGTTTGGCTACACCTTC.

The rearrangement joins TRBV6-2 or TRBV6-3 to TRBJ1-1; D ambiguous. The CDR3 has 14 residues. V lost 6 bases and J 1 base, leaving 12 bases between the germline ends. CDR1 is MNHEY, CDR2 SVGEGT, per germline. The CDR3 DNA reads TGTGCCAGCAGCCTTGGACCGAAGAACACTGAAGCTTTCTTT. Its protein product is CASSLGPKNTEAFF.

The chain combines TRBV5-8 with TRBJ2-3; 11 bases agree with TRBD1. This CDR3 is 15 amino acids long. Per germline, CDR1 SGHTS and CDR2 YDEGEE. V lost 5 bases, J lost 3 bases, and 5 bases stayed unmatched. This CDR3 reads CASRAGTGGTDTQYF. In DNA, the CDR3 is TGTGCCAGCAGGGCTGGGACAGGGGGAACAGATACGCAGTATTTT.

This rearrangement joins TRBV6-4 to TRBJ1-1, with a tentative D call TRBD1 (5 bases). Germline V gene data show CDR1 as MRHNA and CDR2 as SNTAGT. CDR3 length: 14 residues. The V gene lost 6 bases and the J gene lost 5 bases, with 16 bases spanning the gap. CDR3 loop: CASRGTDSGTEAFF. Written as DNA, the CDR3 is TGTGCCAGCAGAGGGACTGACTCGGGAACTGAAGCTTTCTTT.

V gene TRBV7-6 combines with J gene TRBJ2-2; no firm D call. The CDR3 is 15 amino acids. The V gene's germline CDR1 is SGHVS and CDR2 FNYEAQ. The V end was cut by 0 bases, the J end by 0 bases, with 5 bases between. In DNA form, the CDR3 reads TGTGCCAGCAGCTTAGCGCCCGCGAACACCGGGGAGCTGTTTTTT. Amino acids: CASSLAPANTGELFF.